These 21 T cell receptor beta chains were all obtained from the same sample, sequenced in a study of shared clonotypes between healthy human individuals. Only in-frame clones appear in the TCRdb table, and some are missing; sequencing was by immunoSEQ multiplex PCR. The sample lists approximately 1.5 million clones; less than 99% were seen once. The sequencing input was naive CD4+ T cells sorted from blood. The sample's subset: CD45RA+ positively selected. Source of these receptors: a man younger than 40 in good health.

This sequence joins TRBV18 and TRBJ2-1, with D maybe TRBD2 (5 bases). Germline CDR1 is KGHSH and CDR2 is LQKENI. The CDR3 has 13 residues. Deletions cut 3 bases from V and 9 bases from J, with 12 bases between. The CDR3 coding sequence is TGTGCCAGCTCACCTTTGGACTCCGCTGAGCAGTTCTTC. Its translation is CASSPLDSAEQFF.

The chain joins TRBV5-8 to TRBJ2-1, with no clear D. V lost 4 bases, J lost 7 bases, and 12 bases lay in between. Germline values: CDR1 SGHTS, CDR2 YDEGEE. This CDR3 has 13 amino acids. Written as DNA, the CDR3 is TGTGCCAGCAGCCATGACTCAAAGAATGAGCAGTTCTTC. Its translation is CASSHDSKNEQFF.

Details on this clone: The sample contains more than one DNA sequence encoding this CDR3. The CDR3 loop reads CASSLGGRYYNEQFF. CDR3 DNA sequence: TGTGCCAGCAGCCTAGGCGGGAGGTATTACAATGAGCAGTTCTTC. V gene TRBV11-3 combines with J gene TRBJ2-1; TRBD2 matches 8 bases. The trim removed 5 bases at V and 4 bases at J, leaving 7 bases unmatched. The CDR3 spans 15 residues. Germline V CDR1 and CDR2: SGHNT, YENEEA. Drawing the rest from reference TRBV11-3 and TRBJ2-1, the complete variable domain is EAGVVQSPRYKIIEKKQPVAFWCNPISGHNTLYWYLQNLGQGPELLIRYENEEAVDDSQLPKDRFSAERLKGVDSTLKIQPAELGDSAVYLCASSLGGRYYNEQFFGPGTRLTVL.

The rearrangement links TRBV29-1 to TRBJ1-4; 8 nucleotides line up with TRBD1. This CDR3 comprises 14 residues. Looked up from germline, CDR1 is SQVTM and CDR2 is ANQGSEA. J was trimmed by 8 bases and V by 6 bases; bases with no gene match: 11. The CDR3 nucleotides are TGCAGCGTGGCCCCGACAGGGGTCCGGGAAAAACTGTTTTTT. Residues: CSVAPTGVREKLFF.

This sequence joins TRBV6-1 and TRBJ2-3; tentative D call: TRBD1 (5 bases). Germline V gives CDR1 MNHNS, CDR2 SASEGT. The V and J ends lost 2 bases and 1 base respectively, with 13 bases between them. This CDR3 comprises 16 residues. The CDR3 protein is CASSESRTGGTDTQYF. CDR3 nucleotide sequence: TGTGCCAGCAGTGAAAGTCGTACAGGTGGCACAGATACGCAGTATTTT.

The rearrangement joins TRBV4-2 to TRBJ2-7, with 8 bases fitting TRBD2. Trimming cost V 1 base and J 6 bases; bases outside gene matches: 8. Germline lookup yields CDR1 LGHNA and CDR2 YNFKEQ. This CDR3 contains 15 residues. As DNA, the CDR3 is TGTGCCAGCAGCCAAGGAGCGGGAGAAGTACGCGAGCAGTACTTC. It translates to CASSQGAGEVREQYF.

This clone showed up just once. The chain links TRBV5-1 to TRBJ1-1; 8 bases map to TRBD1. Germline CDR1 SGHRS, CDR2 YFSETQ. This CDR3 contains 14 residues. The J segment lost 5 bases and the V segment lost 1 base, leaving 4 bases of the junction unmatched. CDR3: CASSLSGGRTEAFF. The CDR3, as DNA: TGCGCCAGCAGCTTGTCAGGGGGCCGGACTGAAGCTTTCTTT. Combining the CDR3 with reference TRBV5-1 and TRBJ1-1 gives the whole variable domain KAGVTQTPRYLIKTRGQQVTLSCSPISGHRSVSWYQQTPGQGLQFLFEYFSETQRNKGNFPGRFSGRQFSNSRSEMNVSTLELGDSALYLCASSLSGGRTEAFFGQGTRLTVV.

The genes are TRBV18 and TRBJ1-3; D is undetermined. Germline V gene lookup returns CDR1 KGHSH and CDR2 LQKENI. The CDR3 consists of 18 residues. Trimming took 1 base from V and 0 from J, leaving 16 bases between them. CDR3 residues: CASSPLESSIISGNTIYF. CDR3 sequence (DNA): TGTGCCAGCTCACCACTAGAAAGTAGTATTATCTCTGGAAACACCATATATTTT.

This chain connects TRBV6-5 to TRBJ1-1; a weak D match, TRBD1 (5 bases). CDR1 is MNHEY, CDR2 SVGAGI, per germline. This CDR3 region has 13 residues. Trimming cost V 4 bases and J 6 bases, with 12 bases left between them. The CDR3 bases are TGTGCCAGCAGTTTCGACAGTGTCTCTGAAGCTTTCTTT. Protein: CASSFDSVSEAFF.

This rearrangement joins TRBV28 to TRBJ1-2, with D maybe TRBD1 (6 bases). The CDR3 length is 16 residues. The germline V and J ends were trimmed by 5 bases and 1 base, with 17 bases remaining between them. Looked up from germline, CDR1 is MDHEN and CDR2 is SYDVKM. Written as DNA, the CDR3 is TGTGCCAGCAGTGGGGGGACACCCCGACTTAACTATGGCTACACCTTC. It yields the protein CASSGGTPRLNYGYTF.

The DNA of the CDR3 is TGTGCCAGCAGTTTACTTACAGGGGGCTACGAGCAGTACTTC. Its protein is CASSLLTGGYEQYF. The V and J genes are TRBV27 and TRBJ2-7; TRBD1 matches 8 bases. V lost 2 bases and J lost 3; bases outside the gene matches: 3. The CDR3 has 14 residues. Germline CDR1 MNHEY, CDR2 SMNVEV (reference sequence).

The J gene is TRBJ2-3, the V gene TRBV6-5; D possibly corresponds to TRBD2 (6 bases). This CDR3 region has 12 residues. The germline CDR1 and CDR2 sequences are MNHEY and SVGAGI. Trimming took 4 bases from V and 12 from J, leaving 14 bases between them. Here the CDR3 reads CASSFGGRNQYF. The CDR3 coding sequence is TGTGCCAGCAGTTTTGGAGGGAGAAACCAGTATTTT.

V is TRBV7-3 and J is TRBJ2-5, with a tentative D call TRBD1 (5 bases). Trimming removed 2 bases at V and 5 bases at J, with 9 bases between. Germline lookup yields CDR1 SGHTA and CDR2 FQGTGA. This CDR3 is built from 13 residues. CDR3 coding DNA: TGTGCCAGCAGCTTATCTCCAGGGGAGACCCAGTACTTC. Its protein product is CASSLSPGETQYF.

With respect to this clone: The sample contains more than one DNA sequence encoding this CDR3. J is TRBJ2-1 and V is TRBV5-1, with D hard to call. In germline, CDR1 is SGHRS, CDR2 YFSETQ. The CDR3 is 13 amino acids. V lost 0 bases, J lost 5 bases, and 6 bases lay in between. CDR3 in DNA: TGCGCCAGCAGCTTGGGATCCCACAATGAGCAGTTCTTC. Encoded protein: CASSLGSHNEQFF.

A single count supports this clone. The V call is TRBV5-6, the J call TRBJ2-1; D is uncertain. V was shortened by 4 bases and J by 4 bases, with 3 bases between the two germline ends. Per germline, CDR1 SGHDT and CDR2 YYEEEE. This CDR3 is 11 amino acids long. For the CDR3, the DNA is TGTGCCAGCAGCCGGTACAATGAGCAGTTCTTC. As protein: CASSRYNEQFF.

As concerns this clone: Different DNA sequences within this sample yield the same CDR3. V usage is TRBV9 and J usage is TRBJ2-1; 7 bases match TRBD2. Trimming at V came to 0 bases and at J to 7 bases, leaving 1 base not matched to a gene. The germline V gene encodes CDR1 SGDLS and CDR2 YYNGEE. The CDR3 loop spans 13 amino acids. The CDR3 loop reads CASSVAGGNEQFF. DNA for the CDR3: TGTGCCAGCAGCGTAGCGGGAGGAAATGAGCAGTTCTTC.

Notes on this clone: At the DNA level, this CDR3 is encoded by other sequences in the same sample as well. This chain joins TRBV28 and TRBJ1-4; unclear D gene. V was trimmed by 6 bases and J by 5 bases, leaving 4 bases between them. Germline V gives CDR1 MDHEN, CDR2 SYDVKM. The CDR3 spans 11 residues. CDR3 amino acids: CASSPNEKLFF. The CDR3 DNA is TGTGCCAGCAGCCCGAATGAAAAACTGTTTTTT.

Remarks on this clone: This CDR3 is also generated by other DNA sequences in the sample. The chain carries TRBV5-4 and TRBJ2-5; no clear D gene. V gave up 0 bases and J gave up 2 bases, with 5 bases separating them. Germline V lookup: CDR1 SGHNT, CDR2 YYREEE (reference sequence). This CDR3 is 13 amino acids long. The CDR3 here is CASSLGQQETQYF. DNA for the CDR3: TGTGCCAGCAGCTTGGGCCAACAAGAGACCCAGTACTTC.

The rearrangement joins TRBV5-1 to TRBJ2-7, with D tentatively TRBD2 (5 bases). V was cut by 5 bases and J by 3 bases, with 15 bases left in between. The CDR3 is 14 residues long. From germline, CDR1 is SGHRS and CDR2 YFSETQ. Here the CDR3 reads CASSEGLSHYEQYF. In DNA, the CDR3 is TGCGCCAGCAGTGAGGGCCTATCCCACTACGAGCAGTACTTC.

This chain connects TRBV18 to TRBJ2-7; D is ambiguous. The CDR3 length is 16 residues. V lost 3 bases to trimming and J lost 6 bases, with 21 bases between them. From germline, CDR1 is KGHSH and CDR2 LQKENI. CDR3 region: CASSPQHPVDPSEQYF. Written as DNA, the CDR3 is TGTGCCAGCTCACCGCAACACCCCGTGGACCCCTCCGAGCAGTACTTC.

This sequence joins TRBV7-9 and TRBJ2-7, with 9 bases matching TRBD1. The CDR3 spans 17 residues. J was trimmed by 5 bases and V by 5 bases; bases with no gene match: 16. Looked up from germline, CDR1 is SEHNR and CDR2 is FQNEAQ (reference sequence). The CDR3 DNA reads as TGTGCCAGCAGCAAACAGGGGGCGATGAACATAGGCCACGAGCAGTACTTC. It translates to CASSKQGAMNIGHEQYF. The full variable domain, completed using reference TRBV7-9 and TRBJ2-7, is DTGVSQNPRHKITKRGQNVTFRCDPISEHNRLYWYRQTLGQGPEFLTYFQNEAQLEKSRLLSDRFSAERPKGSFSTLEIQRTEQGDSAMYLCASSKQGAMNIGHEQYFGPGTRLTVT.